These 30 T cell receptor beta chains were sequenced from one sample in a study of T cells after yellow fever vaccination. TCRdb fed the 5' RACE reads into MiXCR, producing one record per CDR3 protein. The sample consists of 250,000 to 350,000 distinct CDR3 sequences, around 4.3% of them appearing once. The material was PBMCs, obtained 15 days after the yellow fever booster vaccination. Receptors were obtained from a man younger than 35 who received the YFV17D yellow fever vaccine.

The chain recombines TRBV12-3 or TRBV12-4 with TRBJ2-7; 7 nucleotides line up with TRBD1. This CDR3 comprises 13 residues. V was pared by 5 bases and J by 5 bases, with 6 bases of the junction left unmatched. Written as DNA, the CDR3 is TGTGCCAGCAGTCAACAGACAGGGAACGAGCAGTACGTC. It yields the protein CASSQQTGNEQYV.

The V and J genes are TRBV7-6 and TRBJ1-3; D perhaps matches TRBD1 (5 bases). The CDR3 is 12 residues long. Germline assignment: CDR1 SGHVS and CDR2 FNYEAQ. V lost 8 bases to trimming and J lost 2 bases, with 7 bases between them. CDR3 residues: CASGHPGNTIYF. Here the CDR3 DNA reads TGTGCCAGCGGACATCCTGGAAACACCATATATTTT. The full variable domain, rest sourced from reference TRBV7-6 and TRBJ1-3, is GAGVSQSPRYKVTKRGQDVALRCDPISGHVSLYWYRQALGQGPEFLTYFNYEAQQDKSGLPNDRFSAERPEGSISTLTIQRTEQRDSAMYRCASGHPGNTIYFGEGSWLTVV.

This clonotype was recorded a few times. The chain couples TRBV11-1 to TRBJ2-5; D possibly corresponds to TRBD1 (6 bases). Germline-derived CDR1 and CDR2 are SGHAT and FQDESV (reference sequence). V was cut by 5 bases and J by 3 bases, with 13 bases left in between. The CDR3 covers 14 residues. CDR3 loop: CASSPRDIKETQYF. The CDR3 region has the DNA TGTGCCAGCAGCCCCAGGGACATTAAAGAGACCCAGTACTTC.

Only a few counts were recorded for this clonotype. The V gene is TRBV4-2, the J gene TRBJ1-1; no definite D call. Germline-derived CDR1 and CDR2 are LGHNA and YNFKEQ. The ends were cut back, 1 base at V and 2 bases at J, with 17 bases in the middle. This CDR3 contains 17 residues. The CDR3 here is CASSQVELSEGNTEAFF. The CDR3 region has the DNA TGTGCCAGCAGCCAAGTCGAACTGTCGGAGGGTAACACTGAAGCTTTCTTT.

The V call is TRBV6-2 or TRBV6-3, the J call TRBJ2-6; 11 bases are a match to TRBD2. The junction had 6 bases not matched to a gene; V was cut back by 5 bases and J by 0 bases. The CDR3 consists of 18 residues. The germline V gene encodes CDR1 MNHEY and CDR2 SVGEGT. CDR3 loop: CASSPRLAGYSGANVLTF. DNA for the CDR3: TGTGCCAGCAGTCCCCGACTAGCGGGGTACTCTGGGGCCAACGTCCTGACTTTC.

This clonotype came up a few times. The CDR3 protein is CASSLGGTDRNEKLFF. In DNA, the CDR3 is TGTGCCAGCAGCTTAGGGGGGACCGATCGCAATGAAAAACTGTTTTTT. The V gene is TRBV7-9, the J gene TRBJ1-4; TRBD1 might be the D (5 bases). This CDR3 has 16 residues. V was shortened by 1 base and J by 5 bases, with 14 bases between the two germline ends. CDR1 SEHNR and CDR2 FQNEAQ come from the germline V gene (reference sequence).

This clonotype showed up many times. This rearrangement joins TRBV7-3 to TRBJ2-7; 8 positions match TRBD1. The germline V gene has CDR1 SGHTA and CDR2 FQGTGA. V was clipped by 2 bases and J by 6 bases; unmatched bases: 18. The CDR3 runs to 18 residues. Written as DNA, the CDR3 is TGTGCCAGCAGCTTAGGCGGCCCACGAGGACAGGGACGGGGCGAGCAGTACGTC. Translating gives CASSLGGPRGQGRGEQYV.

This clonotype was seen repeatedly, ten times or more. The chain links TRBV12-3 or TRBV12-4 to TRBJ2-3; the D call may be TRBD1 or TRBD2 (5 bases each). The CDR3 is 15 amino acids. V was cut by 2 bases and J by 4 bases, with 13 bases left in between. The CDR3 protein is CASSLRWGKADTQYF. CDR3 in DNA: TGTGCCAGCAGTTTACGGTGGGGGAAAGCAGATACGCAGTATTTT.

This clonotype occurred a few times. The genes are TRBV6-5 and TRBJ1-2; D perhaps matches TRBD1 (5 bases). Trimming shortened V by 7 bases and J by 0 bases, and 12 bases separated the two germline ends. CDR1 and CDR2 (germline): MNHEY, SVGAGI. The CDR3 has 14 amino acids. The CDR3 sequence: CASTGHAANYGYTF. The CDR3 nucleotides are TGTGCCAGCACCGGACACGCTGCTAACTATGGCTACACCTTC.

This clonotype was seen only a few times. V gene TRBV10-3 combines with J gene TRBJ2-5; D might be TRBD1 or TRBD2, each matching 7 bases. This CDR3 spans 16 amino acids. Trimming pared 0 bases from V and 3 bases from J, leaving 14 bases between. In germline, CDR1 is ENHRY, CDR2 SYGVKD. CDR3 amino acids: CAISESLQGGKETQYF. DNA of the CDR3: TGTGCCATCAGTGAGTCGCTTCAGGGGGGGAAAGAGACCCAGTACTTC.

This clonotype was counted between two and nine times. The rearrangement uses TRBV20-1 and TRBJ2-1; D remains unclear. Germline V CDR1 and CDR2: DFQATT, SNEGSKA (reference sequence). The ends were cut back, 1 base at V and 3 bases at J, with 10 bases in the middle. The CDR3 loop spans 14 amino acids. CDR3 sequence reads: CSARGGGYYNEQFF. In nucleotides, the CDR3 is TGCAGTGCTAGAGGCGGTGGTTACTACAATGAGCAGTTCTTC.

The chain couples TRBV2 to TRBJ2-5; possibly TRBD2 for D (5 bases). Looked up from germline, CDR1 is SNHLY and CDR2 is FYNNEI. The CDR3 length is 15 residues. V was trimmed by 4 bases and J by 9 bases, leaving 21 bases between them. CDR3 in DNA: TGTGCCAGCAGTGTTACTCGGACTCCCACCGGGGCCCAGTACTTC. Its translation: CASSVTRTPTGAQYF.

This clonotype has ten or more counts. The chain links TRBV7-6 to TRBJ2-3; 7 bases agree with TRBD2. Germline V gene sequence: CDR1 SGHVS, CDR2 FNYEAQ. The J segment lost 7 bases and the V segment lost 5 bases, leaving 12 bases of the junction unmatched. The CDR3 has 15 amino acids. The CDR3 DNA reads TGTGCCAGCAGCCGAGCGGGACCAGGGAGAAATACGCAGTATTTT. This encodes CASSRAGPGRNTQYF.

This clonotype was recorded a few times. This chain links TRBV3-1 with TRBJ1-4, with unresolved D. V was pared by 4 bases and J by 3 bases, with 9 bases between. CDR1 is LGHDT, CDR2 YNNKEL, per germline (reference sequence). The CDR3 has 14 residues. The CDR3 reads CASSRLVANEKLFF. CDR3 bases: TGTGCCAGCAGCCGGCTGGTTGCTAATGAAAAACTGTTTTTT.

This clonotype occurred many times. The V call is TRBV6-5, the J call TRBJ1-1; D is unresolved. This CDR3 has 14 amino acids. Germline assignment: CDR1 MNHEY and CDR2 SVGAGI. V lost 4 bases, J lost 1 base, and 10 bases lay in between. The CDR3 reads CASSWTNQNTEAFF. The CDR3 DNA reads as TGTGCCAGCAGTTGGACGAACCAGAACACTGAAGCTTTCTTT.

The chain combines TRBV5-1 with TRBJ1-1; no definite D call. Trimming stripped 5 bases from V and 1 base from J, with 12 bases between. The CDR3 runs to 14 residues. Germline CDR1 is SGHRS and CDR2 is YFSETQ. CDR3 in amino acids: CASRSATANTEAFF. In DNA form, the CDR3 reads TGCGCCAGCAGATCGGCGACGGCGAACACTGAAGCTTTCTTT.

This clonotype was observed at least ten times. This chain links TRBV7-9 with TRBJ1-5; D is possibly TRBD1 (5 bases). CDR1 and CDR2 from the germline V gene are SEHNR and FQNEAQ (reference sequence). The CDR3 is 15 residues long. V was trimmed by 5 bases and J by 3 bases, leaving 14 bases between them. CDR3 residues: CASSPTGGINQPQHF. CDR3 coding DNA: TGTGCCAGCAGCCCCACTGGGGGGATCAATCAGCCCCAGCATTTT.

This chain uses TRBV6-5 with TRBJ2-1, with a tentative D call TRBD2 (5 bases). Germline values: CDR1 MNHEY, CDR2 SVGAGI. The CDR3 has 17 residues. Between the trimmed V and J ends, which lost 0 bases and 0 bases, there was a span of 12 bases. CDR3 DNA sequence: TGTGCCAGCAGTTACTCGATCGGGGTGATCTCCTACAATGAGCAGTTCTTC. This codes for CASSYSIGVISYNEQFF.

This clonotype has a handful of counts. CDR3 coding DNA: TGTGCCTGGCACAGGGAAGACTATGGCTACACCTTC. Encoded protein: CAWHREDYGYTF. The V call is TRBV30, the J call TRBJ1-2; possibly TRBD1 for D (6 bases). Germline values: CDR1 GTSNPN, CDR2 SVGIG (reference sequence). V lost 5 bases, J lost 3 bases, and 10 bases lay in between. The CDR3 runs 12 residues.

There are many counts of this clonotype. V gene TRBV6-1 combines with J gene TRBJ2-7; D is perhaps TRBD1 (5 bases). CDR1 is MNHNS and CDR2 is SASEGT in the germline V gene. The CDR3 has 17 amino acids. Trimming took off 6 bases at V and 5 bases at J, with 26 bases between the two ends. In nucleotides, the CDR3 is TGTGCCAGCAGCCCTGAAGGCAAGGGGTTGGCGTACCACGAGCAGTACTTC. Protein sequence: CASSPEGKGLAYHEQYF.

There are a few counts of this clonotype. This sequence joins TRBV7-3 and TRBJ2-3; the match to TRBD2 covers 14 bases. Trimming cost V 5 bases and J 2 bases; bases outside gene matches: 6. Germline values: CDR1 SGHTA, CDR2 FQGTGA. The CDR3 is made up of 17 amino acids. CDR3 in DNA: TGTGCCAGCAGCCTTGGACTAGCGGGGGGCCCCACAGATACGCAGTATTTT. Its protein product is CASSLGLAGGPTDTQYF.

This clonotype was counted only a few times. The chain recombines TRBV20-1 with TRBJ2-3; 7 bases match TRBD2. The CDR3 has 17 amino acids. V dropped 5 bases and J dropped 2; count of bases not matched to a gene: 16. Germline V gene sequence: CDR1 DFQATT, CDR2 SNEGSKA (reference sequence). The CDR3 spells CSARRGEGRVYTDTQYF. In DNA, the CDR3 is TGCAGTGCTCGCCGCGGGGAGGGGCGCGTGTACACAGATACGCAGTATTTT.

This clonotype was found many times. The chain carries TRBV6-5 and TRBJ2-3, with D tentatively TRBD2 (7 bases). The CDR3 has 16 residues. The ends were cut back, 2 bases at V and 2 bases at J, with 14 bases in the middle. In germline, CDR1 is MNHEY, CDR2 SVGAGI. CDR3 bases: TGTGCCAGCAGTTACGGGGGGGGCGGAGTCACAGATACGCAGTATTTT. Amino acids: CASSYGGGGVTDTQYF.

This clonotype came up many times. The chain carries TRBV5-1 and TRBJ1-2, with 8 bases fitting TRBD1. CDR1 is SGHRS and CDR2 is YFSETQ in the germline V gene. V gave up 1 base and J gave up 1 base; unmatched junction bases: 3. CDR3 size: 15 residues. The CDR3 DNA follows: TGCGCCAGCAGCTTGTTACAGGGGGGTAACTATGGCTACACCTTC. Translated, it gives CASSLLQGGNYGYTF.

There are a few counts of this clonotype. The gene calls are TRBV5-1 and TRBJ2-1, with D possibly matching TRBD2 (6 bases). The CDR3 length is 14 residues. CDR1 and CDR2 from the germline V gene are SGHRS and YFSETQ. Between the trimmed V and J ends, which lost 1 base and 10 bases, there was a span of 15 bases. The CDR3 sequence is CASSLKRVKEEQFF. The CDR3, as DNA: TGCGCCAGCAGCTTGAAGCGGGTCAAGGAAGAGCAGTTCTTC.

A few counts support this clonotype. V usage is TRBV7-2 and J usage is TRBJ2-5, with a tentative D call TRBD2 (6 bases). CDR3 length: 13 amino acids. Trimming stripped 8 bases from V and 4 bases from J, with 14 bases between. CDR1 and CDR2 (germline): SGHTA, FQGNSA. The CDR3 reads CASAISGGETQYF. CDR3 coding DNA: TGTGCCAGCGCAATTAGCGGTGGAGAGACCCAGTACTTC.

This clonotype was observed at least ten times. The chain has TRBV7-8 and TRBJ2-3; TRBD2 matches at 8 bases. V was pared by 5 bases and J by 4 bases, with 14 bases of the junction left unmatched. The CDR3 is made up of 17 amino acids. Germline V gene data show CDR1 as SGHVS and CDR2 as FQNEAQ. CDR3 sequence (DNA): TGTGCCAGCAGCCACCCCCGACTAGCGAAGGGAGCAGATACGCAGTATTTT. Translation: CASSHPRLAKGADTQYF. Together with reference TRBV7-8 and TRBJ2-3, the CDR3 gives the full variable domain: GAGVSQSPRYKVAKRGQDVALRCDPISGHVSLFWYQQALGQGPEFLTYFQNEAQLDKSGLPSDRFFAERPEGSVSTLKIQRTQQEDSAVYLCASSHPRLAKGADTQYFGPGTRLTVL.

This clonotype was counted at least ten times. J is TRBJ2-1 and V is TRBV6-1; the match to TRBD1 covers 11 bases. From germline, CDR1 is MNHNS and CDR2 SASEGT. The CDR3 sequence is 14 residues long. V shed 4 bases and J 10 bases; nucleotides not matched to a gene: 6. This CDR3 reads CASSGDRGWSEQFF. For the CDR3, the DNA is TGTGCCAGCAGTGGGGACAGGGGGTGGTCCGAGCAGTTCTTC.

This clonotype was detected a few times. A much larger clone differs from this one at a single base, so this may be a read error. The J gene is TRBJ1-1, the V gene TRBV5-5; 9 bases fit TRBD1. Germline assignment: CDR1 SGHKS and CDR2 YYEKEE (reference sequence). The junction had 1 base not matched to a gene; V was cut back by 4 bases and J by 3 bases. This CDR3 has 13 amino acids. CDR3 loop: CASSGTGYTEAFF. CDR3 DNA: TGTGCCAGCAGCGGGACAGGGTACACTGAAGCTTTCTTT. The variable domain in full, with the rest retrieved from reference TRBV5-5 and TRBJ1-1, is DAGVTQSPTHLIKTRGQQVTLRCSPISGHKSVSWYQQVLGQGPQFIFQYYEKEERGRGNFPDRFSARQFPNYSSELNVNALLLGDSALYLCASSGTGYTEAFFGQGTRLTVV.

This clonotype was counted at least ten times. The gene calls are TRBV9 and TRBJ1-3; D is ambiguous. V was clipped by 2 bases and J by 2 bases, with 8 bases between them. Germline CDR1 is SGDLS and CDR2 is YYNGEE. The CDR3 covers 14 residues. The CDR3 DNA reads TGTGCCAGCAGCGTCTTGGACGCTGGAAACACCATATATTTT. Its protein is CASSVLDAGNTIYF.